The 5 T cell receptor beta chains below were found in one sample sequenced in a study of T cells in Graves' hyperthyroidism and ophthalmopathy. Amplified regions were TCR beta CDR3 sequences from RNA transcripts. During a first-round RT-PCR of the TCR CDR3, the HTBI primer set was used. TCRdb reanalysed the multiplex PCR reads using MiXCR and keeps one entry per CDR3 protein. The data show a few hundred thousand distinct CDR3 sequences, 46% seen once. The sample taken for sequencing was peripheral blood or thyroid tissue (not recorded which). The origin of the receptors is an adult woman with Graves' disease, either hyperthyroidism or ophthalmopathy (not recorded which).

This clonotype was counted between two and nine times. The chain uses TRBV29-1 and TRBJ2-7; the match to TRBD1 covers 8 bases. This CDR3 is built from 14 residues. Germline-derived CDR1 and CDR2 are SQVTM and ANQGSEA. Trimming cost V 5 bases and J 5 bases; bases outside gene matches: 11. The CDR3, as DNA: TGCAGCGTTCTAAGTCAGGGGGCCAGCGACGAGCAGTACTTC. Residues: CSVLSQGASDEQYF.

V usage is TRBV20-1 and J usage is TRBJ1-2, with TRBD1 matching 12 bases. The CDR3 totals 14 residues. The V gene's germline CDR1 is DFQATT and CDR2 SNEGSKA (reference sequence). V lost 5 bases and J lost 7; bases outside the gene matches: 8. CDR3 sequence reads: CSAYTRDRGPGYTF. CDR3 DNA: TGCAGTGCTTATACCCGGGACAGGGGGCCTGGCTACACCTTC.

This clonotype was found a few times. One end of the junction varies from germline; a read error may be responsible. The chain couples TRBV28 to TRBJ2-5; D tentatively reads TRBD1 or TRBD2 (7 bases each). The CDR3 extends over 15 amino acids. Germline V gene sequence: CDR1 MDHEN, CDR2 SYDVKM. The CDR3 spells CASSLYRGGIETQYF. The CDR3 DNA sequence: TGTGCCAGCAGCTTATACAGGGGAGGGATAGAGACCCAGTACTTC.

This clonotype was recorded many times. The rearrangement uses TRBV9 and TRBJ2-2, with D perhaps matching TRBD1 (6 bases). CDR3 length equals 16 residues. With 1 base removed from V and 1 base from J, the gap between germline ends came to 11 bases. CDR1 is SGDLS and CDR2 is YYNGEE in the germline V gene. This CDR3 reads CASSVMGAQNTGELFF. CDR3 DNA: TGTGCCAGCAGCGTAATGGGGGCTCAGAACACCGGGGAGCTGTTTTTT.

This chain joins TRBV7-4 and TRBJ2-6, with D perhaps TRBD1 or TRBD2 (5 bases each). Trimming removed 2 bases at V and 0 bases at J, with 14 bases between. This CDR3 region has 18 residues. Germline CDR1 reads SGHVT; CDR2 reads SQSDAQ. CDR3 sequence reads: CASSLFLQGASGANVLTF. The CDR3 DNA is TGTGCCAGCAGCTTATTCCTTCAGGGAGCCTCTGGGGCCAACGTCCTGACTTTC.